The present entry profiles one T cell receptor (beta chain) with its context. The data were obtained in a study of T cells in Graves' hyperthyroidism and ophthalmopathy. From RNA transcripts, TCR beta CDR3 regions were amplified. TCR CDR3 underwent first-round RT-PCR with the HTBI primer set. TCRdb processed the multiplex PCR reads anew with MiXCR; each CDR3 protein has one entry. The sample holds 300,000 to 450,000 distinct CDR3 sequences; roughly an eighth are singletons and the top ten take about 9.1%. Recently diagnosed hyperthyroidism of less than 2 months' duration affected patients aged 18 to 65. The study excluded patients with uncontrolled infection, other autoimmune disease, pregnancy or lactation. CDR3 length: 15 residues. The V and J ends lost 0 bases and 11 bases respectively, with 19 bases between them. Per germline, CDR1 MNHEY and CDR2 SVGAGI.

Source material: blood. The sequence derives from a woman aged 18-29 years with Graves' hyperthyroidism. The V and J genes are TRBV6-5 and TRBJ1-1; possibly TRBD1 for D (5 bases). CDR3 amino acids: CASSYSGGSGLKAFF. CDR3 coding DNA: TGTGCCAGCAGTTACTCTGGGGGATCGGGATTGAAGGCTTTCTTT.